This TCR beta chain originates from a study of T and B cells in COVID-19 patients. The CDR3 contains 13 residues. J was trimmed by 7 bases and V by 6 bases; bases with no gene match: 8. Germline V gene sequence: CDR1 SQVTM, CDR2 ANQGSEA. In its sample, this clonotype is medium-sized. From blood, about 240-550 ng of genomic DNA served as TRB template. BIOMED2 TRB-A/B primer pools were used in multiplex TRB PCR. TCRdb recomputed calls from the multiplex PCR reads with MiXCR, one row per CDR3 protein. The table includes 20,000 or so distinct CDR3 sequences, approximately 29% detected once. The TCR comes from a human donor who had recovered from COVID-19. The chain employs TRBV29-1 and TRBJ1-5, with 8 bases fitting TRBD1. Sequencing was done on a sample of blood. The CDR3, as DNA: TGCAGCGTGACAGGGGTTATGGGACAGCCCCAGCATTTT. Its translation: CSVTGVMGQPQHF.